This record covers a single T cell receptor beta chain. Its antigen is currently unknown. These data originate in a study of monozygotic twins with inflammatory bowel disease. Study-wide results and limits: Data gave no support to a single strong signal or clonotype associated with IBD. Reduced clonotype sharing with other individuals was observed in IBD patients relative to healthy twins, especially with disease activity.

cDNA synthesis was performed in eight separate reactions for each sample. cDNA for TCRalpha and TCRbeta was amplified by nested PCRs of roughly 16 then approximately 9 cycles. TCRdb re-called the 5' RACE reads and gives one entry per CDR3 protein, without DNA. This sample lists around 410,000 distinct CDR3 sequences; its ten largest clones have around 2.3%. Sequenced sample: blood. The receptor's source is a human donor with ulcerative colitis or Crohn's disease, or a healthy co-twin of an affected twin (not recorded which).

CDR3: CASSEGTGRSYSNQPQHF. The chain uses TRBV6-1 and TRBJ1-5; checking the TCRdb D call of TRBD1 is not possible without DNA. This CDR3 is built from 18 residues. Germline-derived CDR1 and CDR2 are MNHNS and SASEGT.